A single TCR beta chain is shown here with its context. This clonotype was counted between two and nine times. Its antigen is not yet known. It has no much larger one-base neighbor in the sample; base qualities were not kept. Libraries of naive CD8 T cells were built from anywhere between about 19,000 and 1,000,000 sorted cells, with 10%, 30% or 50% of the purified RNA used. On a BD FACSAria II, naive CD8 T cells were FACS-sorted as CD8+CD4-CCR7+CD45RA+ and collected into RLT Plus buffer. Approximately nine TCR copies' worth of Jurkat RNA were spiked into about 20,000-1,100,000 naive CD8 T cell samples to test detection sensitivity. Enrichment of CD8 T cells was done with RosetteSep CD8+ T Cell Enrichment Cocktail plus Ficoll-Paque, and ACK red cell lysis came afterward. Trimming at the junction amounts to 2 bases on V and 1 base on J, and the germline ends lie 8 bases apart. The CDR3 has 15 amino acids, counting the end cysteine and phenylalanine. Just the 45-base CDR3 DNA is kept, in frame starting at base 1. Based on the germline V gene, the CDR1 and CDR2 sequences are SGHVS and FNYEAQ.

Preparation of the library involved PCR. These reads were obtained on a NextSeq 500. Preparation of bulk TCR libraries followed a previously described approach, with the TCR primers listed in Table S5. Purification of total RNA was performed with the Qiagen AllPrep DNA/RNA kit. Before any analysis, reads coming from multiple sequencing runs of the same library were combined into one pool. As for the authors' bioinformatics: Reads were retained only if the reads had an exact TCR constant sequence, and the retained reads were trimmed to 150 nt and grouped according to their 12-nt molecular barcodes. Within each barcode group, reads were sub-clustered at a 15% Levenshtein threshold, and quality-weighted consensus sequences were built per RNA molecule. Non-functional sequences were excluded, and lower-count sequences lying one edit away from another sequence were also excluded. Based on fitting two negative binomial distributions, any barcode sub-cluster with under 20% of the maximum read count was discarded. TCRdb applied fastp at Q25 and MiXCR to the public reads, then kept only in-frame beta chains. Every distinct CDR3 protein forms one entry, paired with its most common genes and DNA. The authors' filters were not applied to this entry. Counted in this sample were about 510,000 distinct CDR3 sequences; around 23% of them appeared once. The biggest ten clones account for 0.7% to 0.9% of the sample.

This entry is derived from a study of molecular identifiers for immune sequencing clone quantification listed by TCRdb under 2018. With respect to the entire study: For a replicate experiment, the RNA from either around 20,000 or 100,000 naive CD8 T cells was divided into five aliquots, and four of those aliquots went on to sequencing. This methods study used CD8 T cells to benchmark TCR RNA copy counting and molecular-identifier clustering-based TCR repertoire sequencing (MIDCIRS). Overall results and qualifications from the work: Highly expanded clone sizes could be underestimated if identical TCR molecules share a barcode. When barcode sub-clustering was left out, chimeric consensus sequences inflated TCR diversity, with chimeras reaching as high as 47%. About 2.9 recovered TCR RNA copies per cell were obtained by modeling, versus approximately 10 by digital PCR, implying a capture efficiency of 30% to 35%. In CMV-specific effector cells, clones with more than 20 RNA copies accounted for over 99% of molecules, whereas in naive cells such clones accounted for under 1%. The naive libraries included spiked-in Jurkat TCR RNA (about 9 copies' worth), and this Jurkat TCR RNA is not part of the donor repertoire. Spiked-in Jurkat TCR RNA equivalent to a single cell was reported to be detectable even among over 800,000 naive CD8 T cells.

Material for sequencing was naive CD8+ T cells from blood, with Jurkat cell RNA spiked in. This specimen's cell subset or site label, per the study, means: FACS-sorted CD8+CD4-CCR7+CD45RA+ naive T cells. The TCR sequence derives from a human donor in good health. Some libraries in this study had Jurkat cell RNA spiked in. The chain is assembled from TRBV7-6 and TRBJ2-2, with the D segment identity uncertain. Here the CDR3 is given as CASSLILGNTGELFF. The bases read TGTGCCAGCAGCTTAATCCTCGGGAACACCGGGGAGCTGTTTTTT.